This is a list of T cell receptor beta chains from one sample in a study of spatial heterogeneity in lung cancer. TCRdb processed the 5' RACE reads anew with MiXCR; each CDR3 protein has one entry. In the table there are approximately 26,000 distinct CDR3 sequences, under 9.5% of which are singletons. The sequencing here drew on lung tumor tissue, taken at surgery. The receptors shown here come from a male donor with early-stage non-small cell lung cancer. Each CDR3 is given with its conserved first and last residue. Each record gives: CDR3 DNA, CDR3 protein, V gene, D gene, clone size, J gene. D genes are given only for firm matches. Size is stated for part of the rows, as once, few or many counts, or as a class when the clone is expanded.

TGTGCCAGCACCAACTCGGACCAGTACAATGAGCAGTTCTTC	CASTNSDQYNEQFF	TRBV6-6	NA	NA	TRBJ2-1
TGCAGTGCTAGAGATTTTAGGGACAAGCTGGGGCAGTTCTTC	CSARDFRDKLGQFF	TRBV20-1	NA	many	TRBJ2-1
TGTGCCAGCAGTGAAGGAGGCGAGACCCAGTACTTC	CASSEGGETQYF	TRBV2	NA	many	TRBJ2-5
TGTGCCATCACGGGGGGCGCGGGTGAGCAGTACTTC	CAITGGAGEQYF	TRBV10-3	NA	many	TRBJ2-7
TGTGCCAGTACGGACAGGGGACCTTACGAGCAGTACTTC	CASTDRGPYEQYF	TRBV6-2/TRBV6-3	TRBD1	many	TRBJ2-7
TGTGCCAGCAGGAGCACAGCGGGGACAGATACGCAGTATTTT	CASRSTAGTDTQYF	TRBV7-2	TRBD2	NA	TRBJ2-3
TGTGCCAGCAGCAAAACGTCCGGGACCAGAGGAGAGACCCAGTACTTC	CASSKTSGTRGETQYF	TRBV21-1	NA	many	TRBJ2-5
TGTGCCAGCAGACCTGATGGGCCAGGGCCTCATGAGCAGTTCTTC	CASRPDGPGPHEQFF	TRBV6-5	NA	medium-sized	TRBJ2-1
TGTGCCAGCAGAGAGCCCTGGACTAGCCGGGGTGAGCAGTTCTTC	CASREPWTSRGEQFF	TRBV6-5	TRBD2	few	TRBJ2-1
TGTGCCAGCAGCTTAGTAGGCGGGACCCAGTACTTC	CASSLVGGTQYF	TRBV7-9	NA	NA	TRBJ2-5
TGTGCCAGCAGCGTAGGCCCTAGCAATCAGCCCCAGCATTTT	CASSVGPSNQPQHF	TRBV9	NA	many	TRBJ1-5
TGCGCCAGCAGCCAAGATGAGCGGGGGGGCCGGGGTGAGCAGTTCTTC	CASSQDERGGRGEQFF	TRBV4-3	TRBD2	NA	TRBJ2-1
TGTGCCAGTAGTCCGGGACAGGGAAGAGCCAAAAACATTCAGTACTTC	CASSPGQGRAKNIQYF	TRBV19	TRBD1	NA	TRBJ2-4
TGTGCCAGCACCGTGACAGGGATGAACACTGAAGCTTTCTTT	CASTVTGMNTEAFF	TRBV9	TRBD1	medium-sized	TRBJ1-1
TGCGCCAGCAGTGATTACACTGAAGCTTTCTTT	CASSDYTEAFF	TRBV10-2	NA	many	TRBJ1-1
TGTGCCAGCAGCTCGCTCACCAGGGTTTACCCTCTTGGCCCTGAAGCTTTCTTT	CASSSLTRVYPLGPEAFF	TRBV11-2	NA	many	TRBJ1-1
TGTGCCAGCAGCTTGGGAACGGCCGGGGAGCTGTTTTTT	CASSLGTAGELFF	TRBV5-5	NA	many	TRBJ2-2
TGCGCCAGCAGCCAAGAGGGGCTAGCGGGGTATGGGGAGACCCAGTACTTC	CASSQEGLAGYGETQYF	TRBV4-1	TRBD2	few	TRBJ2-5
TGTGCCAGCAGCTTTCCGGCAGGGGCCCCAGAGACCCAGTACTTC	CASSFPAGAPETQYF	TRBV5-6	NA	NA	TRBJ2-5
TGTGCCAGCAGCCAAGTGGTGGGACTAGTTTTGTACTTC	CASSQVVGLVLYF	TRBV3-1	TRBD2	NA	TRBJ2-7
TGTGCCAGCAGCCGAGGGGATACGCAGTATTTT	CASSRGDTQYF	TRBV7-3	NA	many	TRBJ2-3
TGCGCCAGCAGAGACAGGGGTTTGAATAATTCACCCCTCCACTTT	CASRDRGLNNSPLHF	TRBV5-1	TRBD1	few	TRBJ1-6
TGCGCCAGCCGCCTTCAGGGACAGCAAGAGACCCAGTACTTC	CASRLQGQQETQYF	TRBV5-1	TRBD1	many	TRBJ2-5
TGCAGCGCCGGCACCTCTGGGGCCAACGTCCTGACTTTC	CSAGTSGANVLTF	TRBV29-1	NA	many	TRBJ2-6
TGCGCCAGCAGCTTGGGACAGGTTAACTATGGCTACACCTTC	CASSLGQVNYGYTF	TRBV5-1	NA	many	TRBJ1-2
TGCAGTGCTAGAGTGACTAGCGGGGTAATACAAGAGACCCAGTACTTC	CSARVTSGVIQETQYF	TRBV20-1	TRBD2	few	TRBJ2-5
TGTGCCAGCACCCCAGACAGGACCCAGTACTTC	CASTPDRTQYF	TRBV2	NA	many	TRBJ2-5
TGTGCCACGTCCTCCGGGGGCTCTGGGGCCAACGTCCTGACTTTC	CATSSGGSGANVLTF	TRBV6-6	NA	many	TRBJ2-6
TGCAGCGTTGCTCGAGGGGGGCAAGAGACCCAGTACTTC	CSVARGGQETQYF	TRBV29-1	NA	medium-sized	TRBJ2-5
TGTGCCAGCAGCTTAGAACAGGGGGTCCACGAGCAGTACTTC	CASSLEQGVHEQYF	TRBV7-6	TRBD1	many	TRBJ2-7
TGTGCCATTTCAGGGGGCGCGAATGAAAAACTGTTTTTT	CAISGGANEKLFF	TRBV10-3	TRBD1	many	TRBJ1-4
TGTGCCCGGACCGGCTCCTACAATGAGCAGTTCTTC	CARTGSYNEQFF	TRBV30	NA	many	TRBJ2-1
TGCAGCGTTGTCACCGCGGTAGGGACCGGGGAGCTGTTTTTT	CSVVTAVGTGELFF	TRBV29-1	NA	medium-sized	TRBJ2-2
TGCGCCAGCAGCCAAGATCGAGGGACCGGGGCCAACGTCCTGACTTTC	CASSQDRGTGANVLTF	TRBV4-3	NA	many	TRBJ2-6
TGTGCCAGCAGACCAATCTTTGGGGTGACGGGCAATCAGCCCCAGCATTTT	CASRPIFGVTGNQPQHF	TRBV28	NA	many	TRBJ1-5
TGTGCCAGCTCCACTTTTCAGAGGGACACTGAAGCTTTCTTT	CASSTFQRDTEAFF	TRBV6-2/TRBV6-3	NA	many	TRBJ1-1
TGTGCCAGCAGCCAGACTAGCGGGAGCCAGTTCTTC	CASSQTSGSQFF	TRBV28	TRBD2	NA	TRBJ2-1
TGCAGTGCTACTCAGGGGAACGAGCAGTACTTC	CSATQGNEQYF	TRBV20-1	NA	NA	TRBJ2-7
TGTGCCAGTAGGCCACCGGGGGCTCGGGAGCAGTACTTC	CASRPPGAREQYF	TRBV19	NA	few	TRBJ2-7
TGTGCCAGCAGCGGACTAGCGGGGGGCTCCTACGAGCAGTACTTC	CASSGLAGGSYEQYF	TRBV2	TRBD2	many	TRBJ2-7
TGTGCCAGCAGTGCAGGGTCAGGTGGCTACACCTTC	CASSAGSGGYTF	TRBV6-5	NA	few	TRBJ1-2
TGTGCCAGCAGTTCGGGACTAGCGGGCCTGAGCACAGATACGCAGTATTTT	CASSSGLAGLSTDTQYF	TRBV28	TRBD2	many	TRBJ2-3
TGCGCCAGCAGGGCCACAAGGGAGCAGTACTTC	CASRATREQYF	TRBV5-1	NA	many	TRBJ2-7
TGCAGTGCTAGAGACGCCTACTACGAGCAGTACTTC	CSARDAYYEQYF	TRBV20-1	NA	NA	TRBJ2-7
TGTGCCAGCAGCCCAGCGGCTAGCGGTCTTGAGCAGTTCTTC	CASSPAASGLEQFF	TRBV3-1	TRBD2	many	TRBJ2-1
TGTGCCAGCACTTCCCATGGCACAGATACGCAGTATTTT	CASTSHGTDTQYF	TRBV27	NA	NA	TRBJ2-3
TGCGCCAGCAGTCAATCGCCGGGCGGGGGACTTATTTATCAGCCCCAGCATTTT	CASSQSPGGGLIYQPQHF	TRBV23-1	NA	few	TRBJ1-5
TGCGCCAGCAGCTTGGTTGCGGGGAAGGCAGATACGCAGTATTTT	CASSLVAGKADTQYF	TRBV5-1	NA	few	TRBJ2-3
TGCAGTGCTAGAGATCACGTAGCCTACGAGCAGTACTTC	CSARDHVAYEQYF	TRBV20-1	NA	NA	TRBJ2-7
TGTGCCAGCAGTTTATCAGGGAACGGCGAGCAGTACTTC	CASSLSGNGEQYF	TRBV28	NA	medium-sized	TRBJ2-7
TGTGCCAGCAGCCAAGGGGACAGGGGAGCTAATGAAAAACTGTTTTTT	CASSQGDRGANEKLFF	TRBV3-1	TRBD1	many	TRBJ1-4
TGCGCCAGCAGCGGACCGACCGGACAAGAGACCCAGTACTTC	CASSGPTGQETQYF	TRBV5-1	NA	few	TRBJ2-5
TGTGCCAGCAGTCAGGACAGGGATACGCAGTATTTT	CASSQDRDTQYF	TRBV2	TRBD1	NA	TRBJ2-3
TGTGCCAGCAGTTCAGGACAGTTTAACTATGGCTACACCTTC	CASSSGQFNYGYTF	TRBV27	NA	many	TRBJ1-2
TGTGCCATCAGGATGACTAGCGGGGGCCCTACGAACACCGGGGAGCTGTTTTTT	CAIRMTSGGPTNTGELFF	TRBV10-3	TRBD2	many	TRBJ2-2
TGTGCCAGCAGTGAAGGCCCCAGGGGGACCTACTACGAGCAGTACTTC	CASSEGPRGTYYEQYF	TRBV2	TRBD1	few	TRBJ2-7
TGTGCCAGCAGCCCCAGCGGGCCTACGAACACCGGGGAGCTGTTTTTT	CASSPSGPTNTGELFF	TRBV7-2	NA	many	TRBJ2-2
TGTGCCAGCAGCGTTCAGGGGGAGTACACTGAAGCTTTCTTT	CASSVQGEYTEAFF	TRBV9	TRBD1	many	TRBJ1-1
TGTGCCAGCAGTTTAAAAGGGCAAAGCGGTCAGCCCCAGCATTTT	CASSLKGQSGQPQHF	TRBV12-3/TRBV12-4	NA	many	TRBJ1-5
TGTGCCAGCAGTTTATGGGGTTCTGGGCAGAGCTCCTACGAGCAGTACTTC	CASSLWGSGQSSYEQYF	TRBV28	NA	NA	TRBJ2-7